The clone carrying this TCR beta chain was seen many times. Its antigen remains unknown. The CDR3 totals 14 residues. Trimming cost V 0 bases and J 4 bases, with 12 bases left between them. Germline assignment: CDR1 DFQATT and CDR2 SNEGSKA (reference sequence). Time point defined: patch test 1, 2 weeks after DPC sensitization. Treatment here: therapeutic diphenylcyclopropenone sensitization with weekly scalp DPC. TCRdb ran MiXCR on the RACE reads and lists one entry per CDR3 protein. The table has 350,000 or so distinct CDR3 sequences, roughly 6.9% seen once. This sample is part of a study of human T cells and chemical hapten exposure. Study-level results: TCRs whose frequency exceeded 1 in 1000 remained the same following DPC sensitization. Donor immune responses may differ from healthy people's, since all donors had alopecia.

The starting material was whole blood, obtained in connection with sensitization to the hapten diphenylcyclopropenone (DPC). This TCR was recovered from a woman between 18 and 30 years old with alopecia areata. Some clones in this sample may be carry-over from other donors' samples. The chain links TRBV20-1 to TRBJ1-1; TRBD1 is a possible D gene (6 bases). DNA for the CDR3: TGCAGTGCTAGAGACACAGGGCGATCCACTGAAGCTTTCTTT. This encodes CSARDTGRSTEAFF.